These 29 T cell receptor beta chains came from one sample sequenced in a study of Graves' ophthalmopathy and Graves' hyperthyroidism. RNA transcripts were the source from which TCR beta CDR3 regions were amplified. RT-PCR with HTBI primers came first, then second-round multiplex PCR. TCRdb re-called the multiplex PCR reads with MiXCR, one entry per CDR3 protein. The data hold 200,000 to 300,000 distinct CDR3 sequences, with 45% observed a single time. Sequencing was done on a sample of peripheral blood. The source is an adult man with Graves' ophthalmopathy.

Only a few counts were recorded for this clonotype. The rearrangement joins TRBV6-1 to TRBJ1-5; tentatively, D is TRBD1 (5 bases). The CDR3 is made up of 15 amino acids. V lost 2 bases to trimming and J lost 5 bases, with 13 bases between them. Germline-derived CDR1 and CDR2 are MNHNS and SASEGT. The CDR3 coding sequence is TGTGCCAGCAGTGAATCGGGGGTTGCATATCAGCCCCAGCATTTT. It encodes CASSESGVAYQPQHF.

The chain couples TRBV20-1 to TRBJ2-7; D perhaps matches TRBD1 (6 bases). Germline V gene lookup returns CDR1 DFQATT and CDR2 SNEGSKA (reference sequence). This CDR3 spans 13 amino acids. Trimming left V 0 bases short and J 5 bases short, with 11 bases between. CDR3 amino acids: CSARDRTADEQYF. DNA of the CDR3: TGCAGTGCTAGAGATCGGACAGCAGACGAGCAGTACTTC.

A few counts support this clonotype. The chain carries TRBV28 and TRBJ2-7; the D is unclear. Germline CDR1 reads MDHEN; CDR2 reads SYDVKM. CDR3 length: 13 residues. Trimming took 6 bases from V and 3 from J, leaving 12 bases between them. The CDR3 DNA sequence: TGTGCCAGCAGCCCCGGACGGAACTACGAGCAGTACTTC. This sequence encodes CASSPGRNYEQYF.

At least ten counts were recorded for this clonotype. The V call is TRBV25-1, the J call TRBJ1-4, with D perhaps TRBD1 (5 bases). Germline CDR1 is MGHDK and CDR2 is SYGVNS. The CDR3 is made up of 17 amino acids. Trimming pared 5 bases from V and 3 bases from J, leaving 19 bases between. CDR3 DNA: TGTGCCAGCAGTCCACCCCGGACGACAGTAGCTAATGAAAAACTGTTTTTT. Protein: CASSPPRTTVANEKLFF.

V usage is TRBV7-2 and J usage is TRBJ2-2; D is perhaps TRBD2 (7 bases). The CDR3 sequence is 17 residues long. The germline V gene encodes CDR1 SGHTA and CDR2 FQGNSA. Trimming removed 5 bases at V and 6 bases at J, with 22 bases between. CDR3 sequence reads: CASSLRGGDLRAGELFF. In DNA, the CDR3 is TGTGCCAGCAGCCTGAGAGGGGGGGACCTCCGGGCCGGGGAGCTGTTTTTT.

This chain links TRBV7-2 with TRBJ2-7; 9 nucleotides match TRBD2. Germline trimming cut 6 bases from V and 7 bases from J; bases unmatched to any gene: 10. CDR3 length: 14 residues. Germline-derived CDR1 and CDR2 are SGHTA and FQGNSA. Here the CDR3 DNA reads TGTGCCAGCAGTCTCCCTGGACTAGCGCGAGAGCAGTACTTC. Translation: CASSLPGLAREQYF.

In its sample, this clonotype was seen a few times. The chain couples TRBV12-3 or TRBV12-4 to TRBJ2-7; 10 nucleotides align to TRBD1. The CDR3 length is 15 residues. V lost 5 bases, J lost 6 bases, and 10 bases stayed unmatched. As DNA, the CDR3 is TGTGCCAGCAGTCGACCGGGACAGGGGTTTGGCGAGCAGTACTTC. This codes for CASSRPGQGFGEQYF.

The chain links TRBV4-1 to TRBJ2-3; a possible D gene is TRBD2 (5 bases). V shed 5 bases and J shed 0 bases, with 27 bases lying between them. Germline lookup yields CDR1 MGHRA and CDR2 YSYEKL. This CDR3 is built from 20 residues. The CDR3, as DNA: TGCGCCAGCAGCTCCCTCGGAGGAGGTCCCGCCCCTTCTAGCACAGATACGCAGTATTTT. This sequence encodes CASSSLGGGPAPSSTDTQYF.

V gene TRBV7-6 combines with J gene TRBJ2-2; D ambiguous. Between the trimmed V and J ends, which lost 5 bases and 2 bases, there was a span of 15 bases. Germline CDR1 is SGHVS and CDR2 is FNYEAQ. The CDR3 has 16 residues. In DNA form, the CDR3 reads TGTGCCAGCAGCGCGGCCCCCATACCCAACACCGGGGAGCTGTTTTTT. Translated, it gives CASSAAPIPNTGELFF. Based on the CDR3 plus reference TRBV7-6 and TRBJ2-2, the full variable domain is GAGVSQSPRYKVTKRGQDVALRCDPISGHVSLYWYRQALGQGPEFLTYFNYEAQQDKSGLPNDRFSAERPEGSISTLTIQRTEQRDSAMYRCASSAAPIPNTGELFFGEGSRLTVL.

The chain has TRBV7-2 and TRBJ1-3, with D possibly being TRBD1 (6 bases). CDR3 length: 14 residues. Germline loops: CDR1 SGHTA, CDR2 FQGNSA. Trimming took off 5 bases at V and 3 bases at J, with 11 bases between the two ends. The CDR3 bases are TGTGCCAGCAGCGGACAGCGCGGTGGAAACACCATATATTTT. It yields the protein CASSGQRGGNTIYF.

CDR3 loop: CASSQDIDGETGYTF. CDR3 sequence (DNA): TGCGCCAGCAGCCAAGATATAGACGGCGAAACTGGCTACACCTTC. The chain recombines TRBV4-1 with TRBJ1-2; D is unclear. CDR3 size: 15 residues. The germline V and J ends were trimmed by 0 bases and 7 bases, with 15 bases remaining between them. Germline lookup yields CDR1 MGHRA and CDR2 YSYEKL.

This chain links TRBV2 with TRBJ2-6; D may be TRBD2 (5 bases). The ends were cut back, 5 bases at V and 2 bases at J, with 13 bases in the middle. This CDR3 spans 16 amino acids. CDR1 and CDR2 (germline): SNHLY, FYNNEI. The CDR3 DNA sequence: TGTGCCAGCAGTCCCCCCCCGGGGACTGGGGCCAACGTCCTGACTTTC. This encodes CASSPPPGTGANVLTF.

Many counts were recorded for this clonotype. The genes are TRBV2 and TRBJ2-5, with D possibly matching TRBD1 (5 bases). With 6 bases removed from V and 2 bases from J, the gap between germline ends came to 13 bases. This CDR3 has 14 amino acids. From germline, CDR1 is SNHLY and CDR2 FYNNEI. The CDR3: CASSSRTPQETQYF. CDR3 nucleotide sequence: TGTGCCAGCAGCTCTCGGACACCTCAAGAGACCCAGTACTTC.

About this clonotype itself: A junction boundary mismatches the germline segment, possibly from a read error. This sequence joins TRBV20-1 and TRBJ2-6; perhaps TRBD2 as D (6 bases). The CDR3 length is 14 residues. CDR1 is DFQATT and CDR2 is SNEGSKA in the germline V gene (reference sequence). The CDR3 DNA follows: TGCAGTGCACGGAGGGTGGAGGACTCGAACACTGAAGCTTTC. Translating gives CSARRVEDSNTEAF.

The chain recombines TRBV5-4 with TRBJ2-2; D assignment may be TRBD1 or TRBD2 (5 bases each). The CDR3 covers 16 residues. Trimming cost V 4 bases and J 3 bases, with 16 bases left between them. Germline lookup yields CDR1 SGHNT and CDR2 YYREEE (reference sequence). DNA for the CDR3: TGTGCCAGCAGCCCGGCCACGGGGCCGGACACCGGGGAGCTGTTTTTT. This codes for CASSPATGPDTGELFF.

The rearrangement joins TRBV9 to TRBJ2-7; D uncertain. TRBJ2-1 matches the DNA end more closely, so the J call is doubtful. Germline loops: CDR1 SGDLS, CDR2 YYNGEE. The CDR3 loop spans 12 amino acids. Here the CDR3 reads CASTTTYNEQFF. The DNA for the CDR3 is TGTGCCAGCACGACAACCTACAATGAGCAGTTCTTC.

This clonotype is a singleton in its sample. In this CDR3 the conserved last residue, phenylalanine or tryptophan, is missing, so a read error is likely. The chain uses TRBV29-1 and TRBJ1-2; 7 bases are shared with TRBD1. This CDR3 spans 13 amino acids. Germline V gives CDR1 SQVTM, CDR2 ANQGSEA. Germline trimming cut 8 bases from V and 5 bases from J; bases unmatched to any gene: 11. CDR3 region: CSQENRGGYGYTL. CDR3 sequence (DNA): TGCAGCCAAGAGAACAGGGGAGGGTATGGCTACACCCTC.

This clonotype was seen more than once but under ten times. The rearrangement uses TRBV12-3 or TRBV12-4 and TRBJ1-6; 9 nucleotides align to TRBD1. The CDR3 totals 15 residues. V lost 6 bases, J lost 7 bases, and 7 bases stayed unmatched. CDR3 in DNA: TGTGCCAGCAGCATGGACAGGGGTCGGAATTCACCCCTCCACTTT. This translates into CASSMDRGRNSPLHF.

The chain combines TRBV4-1 with TRBJ1-2; D ambiguous. V was pared by 2 bases and J by 4 bases, with 5 bases between. The CDR3 totals 12 residues. Germline V gene lookup returns CDR1 MGHRA and CDR2 YSYEKL. The CDR3 region has the DNA TGCGCCAGCAGCCAATCCAGCTATGGCTACACCTTC. Protein sequence: CASSQSSYGYTF.

A remark on this clonotype: Compared with germline, one end of the junction differs, possibly owing to a read error. The chain couples TRBV12-3 or TRBV12-4 to TRBJ1-5; TRBD1 might be the D (5 bases). The CDR3 is made up of 16 amino acids. CDR3 region: CAGSSGVAVGGQPQHF. CDR3 nucleotides: TGTGCCGGCAGTTCGGGGGTGGCCGTAGGAGGTCAGCCCCAGCATTTT.

Regarding this clonotype: The junction differs from germline at one of its ends, possibly a read error. The rearrangement joins TRBV10-3 to TRBJ2-5; 8 nucleotides match TRBD2. Germline CDR1 and CDR2: ENHRY and SYGVKD. The CDR3 is 15 residues long. The DNA for the CDR3 is TGTGCCATCGGTGACGGCGGGGGGTACCAAGAGACCCAGTACTTC. Protein sequence: CAIGDGGGYQETQYF.

The V and J genes are TRBV3-1 and TRBJ2-7; TRBD2 might be the D (5 bases). This CDR3 has 14 residues. The germline V gene has CDR1 LGHDT and CDR2 YNNKEL (reference sequence). V was shortened by 0 bases and J by 3 bases, with 9 bases between the two germline ends. For the CDR3, the DNA is TGTGCCAGCAGCCAAGATTTTGCGGGCTACGAGCAGTACTTC. Protein sequence: CASSQDFAGYEQYF.

This sequence joins TRBV24-1 and TRBJ2-7; TRBD2 agrees at 10 bases. CDR3 length: 16 residues. Germline assignment: CDR1 KGHDR and CDR2 SFDVKD. V shed 11 bases, J shed 0 bases, and the junction held 12 bases outside the gene matches. The DNA of the CDR3 is TGTGCCAGCAGAAGCGTACTAGCGGGGAACTCCTACGAGCAGTACTTC. The encoded protein is CASRSVLAGNSYEQYF.

This clonotype was detected a few times. The gene calls are TRBV29-1 and TRBJ2-2; no definite D call. This CDR3 spans 12 amino acids. Germline V gives CDR1 SQVTM, CDR2 ANQGSEA. Trimming left V 1 base short and J 8 bases short, with 8 bases between. In DNA form, the CDR3 reads TGCAGCGTTGAAGGGAAGCCGGGGGAGCTGTTTTTT. It specifies CSVEGKPGELFF.

The sample holds a few counts of this clonotype. This chain uses TRBV7-8 with TRBJ1-5, with a tentative D call TRBD1 (5 bases). The germline V gene encodes CDR1 SGHVS and CDR2 FQNEAQ. Trimming removed 0 bases from V and 13 bases from J, with 10 bases in between. CDR3 size: 12 residues. CDR3 loop: CASSLAGGSQHF. The CDR3 bases are TGTGCCAGCAGCTTAGCGGGGGGATCTCAGCATTTT. The full variable domain, with the rest looked up from reference TRBV7-8 and TRBJ1-5, is GAGVSQSPRYKVAKRGQDVALRCDPISGHVSLFWYQQALGQGPEFLTYFQNEAQLDKSGLPSDRFFAERPEGSVSTLKIQRTQQEDSAVYLCASSLAGGSQHFGDGTRLSIL.

The rearrangement links TRBV5-6 to TRBJ2-2; tentative D call: TRBD2 (5 bases). The CDR3 totals 14 residues. Between the trimmed V and J ends, which lost 5 bases and 8 bases, there was a span of 16 bases. Germline CDR1 reads SGHDT; CDR2 reads YYEEEE. In nucleotides, the CDR3 is TGTGCCAGCAGGGCAGTTGGAGGACCTGGGGAGCTGTTTTTT. As protein: CASRAVGGPGELFF. Together with reference TRBV5-6 and TRBJ2-2, the CDR3 gives the full variable domain: DAGVTQSPTHLIKTRGQQVTLRCSPKSGHDTVSWYQQALGQGPQFIFQYYEEEERQRGNFPDRFSGHQFPNYSSELNVNALLLGDSALYLCASRAVGGPGELFFGEGSRLTVL.

This chain links TRBV4-1 with TRBJ2-7, with 8 bases that match TRBD1. The trim removed 5 bases at V and 2 bases at J, leaving 14 bases unmatched. Germline CDR1 and CDR2: MGHRA and YSYEKL. The CDR3 has 17 residues. CDR3 residues: CASSSRRGQGSPYEQYF. CDR3 DNA sequence: TGCGCCAGCAGCTCACGACGTGGACAGGGCTCTCCCTACGAGCAGTACTTC.

J is TRBJ2-7 and V is TRBV7-3; 12 bases agree with TRBD2. This CDR3 comprises 16 residues. Losses at the gene ends were 5 bases for V and 2 bases for J; bases not matched to a gene: 7. Germline CDR1 SGHTA, CDR2 FQGTGA. CDR3 nucleotide sequence: TGTGCCAGCAGCGTTACTAGCGGGGGGTTTCCCTACGAGCAGTACTTC. Translation: CASSVTSGGFPYEQYF.

J is TRBJ1-5 and V is TRBV2; D is uncertain. Looked up from germline, CDR1 is SNHLY and CDR2 is FYNNEI. V lost 0 bases, J lost 5 bases, and 11 bases lay in between. The CDR3 is made up of 15 amino acids. CDR3 protein: CASSEALSGDQPQHF. CDR3 in DNA: TGTGCCAGCAGTGAAGCGCTTTCCGGGGATCAGCCCCAGCATTTT.